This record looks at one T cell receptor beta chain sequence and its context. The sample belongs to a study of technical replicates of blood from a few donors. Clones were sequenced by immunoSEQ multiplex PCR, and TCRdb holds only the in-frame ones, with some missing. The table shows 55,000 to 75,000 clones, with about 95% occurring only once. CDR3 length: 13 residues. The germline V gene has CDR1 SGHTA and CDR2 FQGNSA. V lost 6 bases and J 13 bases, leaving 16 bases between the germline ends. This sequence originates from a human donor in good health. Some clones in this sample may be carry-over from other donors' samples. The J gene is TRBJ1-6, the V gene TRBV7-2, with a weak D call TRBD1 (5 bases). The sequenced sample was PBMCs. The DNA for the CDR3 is TGTGCCAGCAGACTACGTGGGACTGGGCCCCTCCACTTT. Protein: CASRLRGTGPLHF.